These 9 T cell receptor beta chains share one sample of origin, sequenced in a study of TIL therapy for anti-PD-1-resistant metastatic lung cancer. The immunoSEQ assay was v3. Profiled with immunoSEQ multiplex PCR; TCRdb holds only in-frame clones, not every one. The sample gives around 30,000 clones, 74% of which show up once; less than 3% is in the top ten. As to time point: pre-treatment sample, taken before nivolumab and TIL therapy. The sequencing used blood, collected at baseline. These receptors were collected from a woman aged 30 to 85 with non-small cell lung cancer.

The rearrangement uses TRBV6-5 and TRBJ2-5, with 7 bases fitting TRBD1. J gave up 5 bases and V 3 bases, and 12 bases lay outside the gene matches. There are 16 residues in the CDR3. From germline, CDR1 is MNHEY and CDR2 SVGAGI. CDR3: CASSYDRVRVRETQYF. For the CDR3, the DNA is TGTGCCAGCAGTTATGACAGGGTGAGGGTCAGGGAGACCCAGTACTTC.

The chain carries TRBV7-8 and TRBJ2-1; TRBD2 aligns across 12 bases. The CDR3 runs 16 residues. V shed 4 bases, J shed 6 bases, and the junction held 7 bases outside the gene matches. The germline gives CDR1 SGHVS, CDR2 FQNEAQ. DNA of the CDR3: TGTGCCAGCAGCTCGAGGACTAGCGGGACAGGCAATGAGCAGTTCTTC. Its translation is CASSSRTSGTGNEQFF.

This clone was counted between two and nine times. The chain employs TRBV15 and TRBJ1-1; D uncertain. The CDR3 totals 14 residues. Trimming left V 1 base short and J 4 bases short, with 10 bases between. From germline, CDR1 is LNHNV and CDR2 YYDKDF (reference sequence). CDR3 amino acids: CATSRAGGFTEAFF. The CDR3 region has the DNA TGTGCCACCAGCAGAGCCGGTGGATTCACTGAAGCTTTCTTT.

The table lists this clone with a few counts. The genes are TRBV30 and TRBJ1-2; TRBD1 is a possible D gene (5 bases). Germline assignment: CDR1 GTSNPN and CDR2 SVGIG (reference sequence). V was trimmed by 0 bases and J by 8 bases, leaving 13 bases between them. CDR3 length equals 13 residues. CDR3 DNA: TGTGCCTGGAGTGTATCGGGGGGACGGGGCTACACCTTC. It encodes CAWSVSGGRGYTF.

The rearrangement links TRBV7-9 to TRBJ2-7; D possibly corresponds to TRBD2 (5 bases). The CDR3 loop spans 14 amino acids. CDR1 and CDR2 (germline): SEHNR, FQNEAQ (reference sequence). Trimming took 3 bases from V and 1 from J, leaving 10 bases between them. Here the CDR3 DNA reads TGTGCCAGCAGCTTGGGGAGTGGGTCCTACGAGCAGTACTTC. It specifies CASSLGSGSYEQYF.

This clone appeared once. This chain uses TRBV5-1 with TRBJ2-1; 7 bases are a match to TRBD2. Losses at the gene ends were 5 bases for V and 10 bases for J; bases not matched to a gene: 9. Germline V gene sequence: CDR1 SGHRS, CDR2 YFSETQ. The CDR3 has 13 amino acids. DNA of the CDR3: TGCGCCAGCAGGCTAGCGGCGTCCCGGGAGCAGTTCTTC. It is translated as CASRLAASREQFF.

The V call is TRBV5-1, the J call TRBJ2-7, with TRBD2 matching 9 bases. The CDR3 loop spans 14 amino acids. V trimming: 2 bases; J trimming: 5 bases; junction bases outside the gene matches: 5. Germline lookup yields CDR1 SGHRS and CDR2 YFSETQ. The chain's CDR3 is CASSFLAGEDEQYF. DNA of the CDR3: TGCGCCAGCAGCTTTTTAGCGGGAGAAGACGAGCAGTACTTC.

The rearrangement uses TRBV7-9 and TRBJ2-2; possibly TRBD2 for D (5 bases). Germline values: CDR1 SEHNR, CDR2 FQNEAQ (reference sequence). The V end lost 0 bases, the J end lost 4 bases, and 6 bases lay between the germline ends. The CDR3 extends over 14 amino acids. The CDR3 here is CASSLAGVTGELFF. CDR3 bases: TGTGCCAGCAGCTTAGCGGGAGTCACCGGGGAGCTGTTTTTT. Drawing the rest from reference TRBV7-9 and TRBJ2-2, the complete variable domain is DTGVSQNPRHKITKRGQNVTFRCDPISEHNRLYWYRQTLGQGPEFLTYFQNEAQLEKSRLLSDRFSAERPKGSFSTLEIQRTEQGDSAMYLCASSLAGVTGELFFGEGSRLTVL.

The genes are TRBV19 and TRBJ1-1; D unresolved. The CDR3 loop spans 13 amino acids. The V end lost 8 bases, the J end lost 0 bases, and 10 bases lay between the germline ends. The V gene's germline CDR1 is LNHDA and CDR2 SQIVND (reference sequence). CDR3 protein: CASGEALNTEAFF. CDR3 sequence (DNA): TGTGCCAGTGGGGAGGCCCTGAACACTGAAGCTTTCTTT.